A selection of T cell receptor beta chains follows, all from one sample in a study of CD8+CD57+ T cells in acquired aplastic anemia. TCRdb re-called the reads through MiXCR, storing one row per CDR3 protein. This sample carries about 270,000 distinct CDR3 sequences, around 82% of them seen once, and the ten largest clones take less than 50%. Sequences were obtained from sorted CD4+, CD8+, or CD8+CD57+ T cells (not recorded which) from PBMCs. The receptors come from a human donor with aplastic anemia. Both conserved end residues are part of each CDR3. The D gene is left open where the match is weak. For some rows the clone size is stated as once, few or many, or as a class when expanded; others skip it.

>-|TRBV9|-|TRBJ2-7
TGTGCCAGCAGTGTGCTAGAGCCCACACTCTACGAGCAGTACTTC
CASSVLEPTLYEQYF
>-|TRBV15|-|TRBJ1-1
TGTGCCACCAGCCGGGACACTGAAGCTTTCTTT
CATSRDTEAFF
>-|TRBV5-6|-|TRBJ2-5
TGTGCCAGCAGCGTAGTGGCGGGGACCCAGTACTTC
CASSVVAGTQYF
>-|TRBV11-2|-|TRBJ2-5
TGTGCCAGCAGCGCCCAGGGTAGAACGGAGACCCAGTACTTC
CASSAQGRTETQYF
>-|TRBV5-6|-|TRBJ1-6
TGTGCCAGCAGCTTGGGGGTGCAGAGCTCCTATAATTCACCCCTCCACTTT
CASSLGVQSSYNSPLHF
>once|TRBV2|-|TRBJ2-3
TGTGCCAGCAGCTTTACTTGGGGCGATACGCAGTATTTT
CASSFTWGDTQYF
>-|TRBV5-5|TRBD1|TRBJ1-1
TGTGCCAGCAGCGGGGGACAGGGACAGGGAGGAAACACTGAAGCTTTCTTT
CASSGGQGQGGNTEAFF
>few|TRBV19|TRBD2|TRBJ2-3
TGTGCCAGTAGTATAGCTAGCGGTCCCGATAATGAGTATTTC
CASSIASGPDNEYF
>-|TRBV2|TRBD2|TRBJ2-3
TGTGCCAGCAGCGTGGCGGGAGCTCCCGATACGGAGTATTTC
CASSVAGAPDTEYF
>-|TRBV2|-|TRBJ2-7
TGTGCCAGCACCCCTCGAGGGAGCTCCTACGAGCAGTACTTC
CASTPRGSSYEQYF
>-|TRBV11-3|-|TRBJ1-5
TGTGCCAGCAGTGAGGCCTTTAGAGATCAGCCCCAGCATTTT
CASSEAFRDQPQHF
>-|TRBV7-9|-|TRBJ1-1
TGTGCCAGCAGCTTTACGACTTCCTCCACAGATACGCAGTTCTTT
CASSFTTSSTDTQFF
>-|TRBV20-1|-|TRBJ2-5
TGCAGTGCTAATTTACGGTACCCTCAAGAGACCCAGTACTTC
CSANLRYPQETQYF
>-|TRBV7-2|TRBD1|TRBJ1-2
TGTGCCAGCAGTAAACAGGGGGCAACTAATGAAAAACTGACCTTC
CASSKQGATNEKLTF
>-|TRBV7-8|TRBD2|TRBJ2-7
TGTGCCAGCAGCTTTACTAGCGCAATGGGCAGGCAGTACTTC
CASSFTSAMGRQYF
>-|TRBV5-6|TRBD2|TRBJ2-3
TGTGCCAGCACCACCCCGGGAGGTCCCCATACGCAGTATTTT
CASTTPGGPHTQYF
>-|TRBV9|-|TRBJ1-1
TGTGCCAGCGGAGGAGCTCGCGTCGTCTTGAACTTTGAAGCTTTCTTT
CASGGARVVLNFEAFF
>-|TRBV5-8|-|TRBJ1-1
TGTGCCAGCAGAGATAACCGGGACTGGAACACTGAAGCTTTCTTT
CASRDNRDWNTEAFF
>-|TRBV15|-|TRBJ2-3
TGTAGCTGCAGGGGAGGGCCCGATACGCAGTATTTT
CSCRGGPDTQYF
>-|TRBV19|-|TRBJ2-5
TGTGCCAGTAGTTCAGCCAGCGGGACAAACGAGAACCAGTACTTC
CASSSASGTNENQYF
>-|TRBV5-1|-|TRBJ2-1
TGCGCCAGCAGCCCGGACACTAACCCCCACAATGAGCAGTTCTTC
CASSPDTNPHNEQFF
>-|TRBV7-9|-|TRBJ2-5
TGTGCCAGCAGCAGGGGCTCCAGCGAGGAGACCGAGTACTTC
CASSRGSSEETEYF
>-|TRBV11-3|-|TRBJ2-1
TGTGCCAGCAGCTTCACAGGAATAGAGGGGAGCGATGAGCAGTTCTTC
CASSFTGIEGSDEQFF
>-|TRBV4-1|-|TRBJ2-3
TGCGCCAGCAGCCAAGCCCTTGCAGCTGATACGCAGTATTTT
CASSQALAADTQYF
>few|TRBV19|-|TRBJ2-1
TGTGCCAGTAGTAGGGGGACCAGCTCCTACAATGAGCAGTTCTTC
CASSRGTSSYNEQFF
>-|TRBV19|-|TRBJ2-1
TGTGCCAGTAGCAGAGATAGCGAGGGGGGGAATGAGCAGTTCTTC
CASSRDSEGGNEQFF
>few|TRBV29-1|-|TRBJ1-2
TGCAGCGTTGAAGAATCGGGTTTTGGCTATGGCTACACCTTC
CSVEESGFGYGYTF
>-|TRBV20-1|-|TRBJ1-5
TGCAGTGCTAGTCAGGGGAGCCATCAGCCCCAGCATTTT
CSASQGSHQPQHF
>-|TRBV9|TRBD2|TRBJ2-3
TGTGCCAGCAGCTTAGCGGGAAGAGATAACACCCAGGATTTT
CASSLAGRDNTQDF
>few|TRBV2|-|TRBJ2-3
TGTGCCAGCAGTGTAGCCGAAGGCCACGATACGCAGTATTTT
CASSVAEGHDTQYF
>-|TRBV7-6|-|TRBJ1-6
TGTGCCAGCACCCTCGACAGCGTCTCCTCTAGTTCACCCCTCCACTTT
CASTLDSVSSSSPLHF
>-|TRBV2|-|TRBJ2-3
TGTGCCACACTCGCAGATACGCAGTATTTT
CATLADTQYF
>-|TRBV7-8|-|TRBJ1-3
TGTGCCAGCAGCGGTGACAGAGGCTCTGGAACGACGTTATATTTT
CASSGDRGSGTTLYF
>-|TRBV4-1|TRBD1|TRBJ1-2
TGTGCCAGCAGCTTCCGGACAGGGGGCATGGACTATGGCTACACCTTC
CASSFRTGGMDYGYTF
>-|TRBV9|-|TRBJ1-4
TGTGCCAGCAGCCCCCGGACCAGGGGACCAGATAAACTGTTTTTT
CASSPRTRGPDKLFF
>-|TRBV11-3|-|TRBJ1-2
TGTGCCAGCAGCGAATACAGCATCAACACTGAAGCCTTC
CASSEYSINTEAF
>-|TRBV2|TRBD2|TRBJ2-3
TGTGCCAGCCTCATAGCGGGAGCTGCCGATACGTTTTATTTT
CASLIAGAADTFYF
>-|TRBV7-9|-|TRBJ2-5
TGTGCCAGCAGCTTGGGCAGGGGTGCAGCGACCAAGAGCTTC
CASSLGRGAATKSF
>-|TRBV9|-|TRBJ2-3
TGTGCCAGCAGCTTCTGGAGCGCTGCGGCCAACGTCCATTTT
CASSFWSAAANVHF
>many|TRBV4-3|-|TRBJ1-1
TGCGCCAGCAGCCAAGACGGGGGCACTGAAGCTTTCTTT
CASSQDGGTEAFF
>-|TRBV12-5|TRBD1|TRBJ1-2
TGTGCTAGTGGACTGGGACAGGGGGCCAGTGGCTACACCTTC
CASGLGQGASGYTF
>-|TRBV7-8|-|TRBJ1-1
TGTGCCAGCAGCTTTCATCCAGACGGCACGACCCTTTCAGCTTTCTTT
CASSFHPDGTTLSAFF
>-|TRBV10-3|-|TRBJ1-4
TGTGCCATCAGTGAGTCGGGGACAACTAATGAAAAACTGTTTTTT
CAISESGTTNEKLFF
>-|TRBV12-3/TRBV12-4|-|TRBJ2-4
TGTGCCAGCAGTGTGGAAGCGGGCCCAGAAAACATTCAGTACTTC
CASSVEAGPENIQYF
>-|TRBV9|-|TRBJ2-1
TGTGCCAGCAGCGTAGGGGCAGATACGCAGAATTTTGAGTTCTTC
CASSVGADTQNFEFF
>-|TRBV5-5|TRBD1|TRBJ2-3
TGTGCCAGCAGGACAGGGGGCGGCACAGATACGCAGTATTTT
CASRTGGGTDTQYF
>-|TRBV2|-|TRBJ2-5
TGTGCCAGCAGTGAAGGGTCAGACCAAGAGACCCAGTACTTC
CASSEGSDQETQYF
>-|TRBV2|-|TRBJ1-5
TGTGCCAGCAGTGATACGGGGATTCATGAGCAGCATTTT
CASSDTGIHEQHF
>-|TRBV7-9|-|TRBJ2-6
TGTGCCAGCACCCTTCGGAGGGTCCCCGGTGGCGACAACGTCCTGACTTTC
CASTLRRVPGGDNVLTF
>-|TRBV29-1|-|TRBJ1-1
TGCAGCGGGGGATCAGGATGGGGGATGAACACTGAAGCTTTCTTT
CSGGSGWGMNTEAFF
>-|TRBV7-9|-|TRBJ2-4
TGTGCCAGCGGCGGAACTGGGCTCATTGAGAACTTC
CASGGTGLIENF
>-|TRBV7-8|-|TRBJ2-3
TGTGCCAGCAGCTTAGCGGGAGGACCCGATGCGCCGTATACGCAGTATTTT
CASSLAGGPDAPYTQYF